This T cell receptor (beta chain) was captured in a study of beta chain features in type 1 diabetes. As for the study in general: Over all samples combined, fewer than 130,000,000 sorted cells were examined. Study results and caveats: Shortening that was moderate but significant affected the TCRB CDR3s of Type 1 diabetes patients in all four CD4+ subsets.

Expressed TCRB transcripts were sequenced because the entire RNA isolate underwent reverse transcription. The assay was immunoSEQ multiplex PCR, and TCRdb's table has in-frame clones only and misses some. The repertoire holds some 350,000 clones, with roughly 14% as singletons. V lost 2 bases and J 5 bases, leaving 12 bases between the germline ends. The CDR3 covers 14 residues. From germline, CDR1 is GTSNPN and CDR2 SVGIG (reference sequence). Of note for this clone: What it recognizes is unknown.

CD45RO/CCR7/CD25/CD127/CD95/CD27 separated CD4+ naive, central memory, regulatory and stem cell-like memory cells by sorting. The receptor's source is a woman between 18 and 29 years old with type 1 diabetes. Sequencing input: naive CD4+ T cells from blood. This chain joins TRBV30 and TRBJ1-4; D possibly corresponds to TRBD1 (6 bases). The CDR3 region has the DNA TGTGCCTGGAGTCGCGGGGGCCAGAATGAAAAACTGTTTTTT. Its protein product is CAWSRGGQNEKLFF.